This T cell receptor (beta chain) stems from a study of blood T cell repertoires in COVID-19. For the study at large: From the United States, Italy and Spain came samples of acute and convalescent COVID-19. The analysed material was cDNA or gDNA that came from T cells, B-cell-depleted T cells, or PBMCs.

This clone was seen just once. In the study's own analysis: How many nucleated cells were present was estimated from reference gene primer amplification. Profiled with immunoSEQ multiplex PCR; TCRdb holds only in-frame clones, not every one. The D gene and trimming were derived from the DNA, and the V and J assignments and clone size from that table. The profile shows some 110,000 clones, more than 75% of them singletons. Trimming took 3 bases from V and 12 from J; bases not matched to a gene: 7. There are 12 residues in the CDR3. The sequenced sample was peripheral blood. The chain combines TRBV12-3 or TRBV12-4 with TRBJ1-1, with TRBD1 matching over 7 bases. The origin of this receptor is a man in his forties with acute or convalescent COVID-19. The CDR3 protein is CASSFETGITFF. CDR3 DNA sequence: TGTGCCAGCAGTTTCGAGACAGGGATAACTTTCTTT.